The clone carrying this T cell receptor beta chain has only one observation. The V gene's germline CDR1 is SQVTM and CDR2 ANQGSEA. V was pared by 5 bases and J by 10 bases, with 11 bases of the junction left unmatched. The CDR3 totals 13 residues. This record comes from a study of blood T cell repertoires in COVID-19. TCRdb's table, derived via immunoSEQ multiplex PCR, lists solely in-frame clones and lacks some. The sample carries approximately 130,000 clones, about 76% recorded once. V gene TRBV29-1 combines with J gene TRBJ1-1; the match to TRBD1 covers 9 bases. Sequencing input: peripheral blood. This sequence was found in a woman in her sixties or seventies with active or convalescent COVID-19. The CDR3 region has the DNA TGCAGCGTTAAACCGACAGGGGGTCCTGGAGCTTTCTTT. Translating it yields CSVKPTGGPGAFF.